A selection of T cell receptor beta chains follows, all from one sample in a study of radiotherapy plus CTLA-4 blockade in lung cancer. Clones were sequenced by immunoSEQ multiplex PCR, and TCRdb holds only the in-frame ones, with some missing. The sample holds approximately 30,000 clones, approximately 80% seen once. The sample was peripheral blood, taken from a patient treated with radiotherapy plus ipilimumab. The receptors shown here come from a human donor with non-small cell lung cancer that progressed on radiotherapy plus ipilimumab. The CDR3 runs from the conserved cysteine through the conserved F or W. The D gene is left open where the match is weak. Some rows mark clone size as missing; the rest say once, few, many or name a class of expanded clone.

size | length | D | J | V | DNA | CDR3
. | 17 | . | TRBJ2-7 | TRBV7-8 | TGTGCCAGCAGCTTAGGTCTTCTGGGCCAGATCGCCTACGAGCAGTACTTC | CASSLGLLGQIAYEQYF
. | 15 | TRBD1 | TRBJ1-4 | TRBV5-1 | TGCGCCAGCAGTCCTCGCCGGGACAGGGGTGAAAAACTGTTTTTT | CASSPRRDRGEKLFF
. | 18 | TRBD1 | TRBJ2-2 | TRBV4-2 | TGTGCCAGCAGCCAAGAATACGCCGGGACAGGGTACACCGGGGAGCTGTTTTTT | CASSQEYAGTGYTGELFF
. | 17 | TRBD2 | TRBJ2-4 | TRBV27 | TGTGCCAGCAGTTCAGCTGATGGTTTAGCGGGGGCAAACATTCAGTACTTC | CASSSADGLAGANIQYF
. | 14 | TRBD1 | TRBJ1-2 | TRBV19 | TGTGCCAGTAGTTCGGACAGGGCGAACTATGGCTACACCTTC | CASSSDRANYGYTF
. | 14 | TRBD1 | TRBJ1-4 | TRBV5-1 | TGCGCCAGCAGACTGGGACAGGGGAATGAAAAACTGTTTTTT | CASRLGQGNEKLFF
. | 15 | TRBD1 | TRBJ2-2 | TRBV9 | TGTGCCAGCAGCGCGACAGGGACGGGCACCGGGGAGCTGTTTTTT | CASSATGTGTGELFF
. | 13 | . | TRBJ2-3 | TRBV7-9 | TGTGCCAGCAGCTTACAGGGTTGGGATACGCAGTATTTT | CASSLQGWDTQYF
. | 15 | . | TRBJ2-1 | TRBV7-2 | TGTGCCAGCAGCGAATCCGGGGTTTCCTACAATGAGCAGTTCTTC | CASSESGVSYNEQFF
. | 15 | . | TRBJ2-1 | TRBV11-1 | TGTGCCAGCAGCTCTTCTACGGGGGTGGGGTATGAGCAGTTCTTC | CASSSSTGVGYEQFF
. | 14 | . | TRBJ2-7 | TRBV9 | TGTGCCAGCAGCGTCCAAGGGGATCCCTACGAGCAGTACTTC | CASSVQGDPYEQYF
. | 19 | . | TRBJ1-5 | TRBV5-4 | TGTGCCAGCAGCTTGTTGAGGGCAACCCCATCCCCTGGTGAACAGCCCCAGCATTTT | CASSLLRATPSPGEQPQHF
. | 15 | TRBD1 | TRBJ1-2 | TRBV5-1 | TGCGCCAGCAGCTTGGTGACACAGGGGGAGTATGGCTACACCTTC | CASSLVTQGEYGYTF
. | 14 | TRBD1 | TRBJ1-4 | TRBV9 | TGTGCCAGCAGCGCCCGGACAGGAGGAGAAAAACTGTTTTTT | CASSARTGGEKLFF
. | 14 | TRBD1 | TRBJ2-3 | TRBV19 | TGTGCCAGCACTCCGGACAGGGGCACAGATACGCAGTATTTT | CASTPDRGTDTQYF
once | 17 | . | TRBJ2-1 | TRBV4-3 | TGCGCCAGCAGCCTAGAAGTGAGCGGCTCGTGGTCCAATGAGCAGTTCTTC | CASSLEVSGSWSNEQFF
. | 16 | . | TRBJ1-5 | TRBV28 | TGTGCCAGCAGTAACCTCATGGCCAGGGGCAATCAGCCCCAGCATTTT | CASSNLMARGNQPQHF
. | 14 | . | TRBJ2-7 | TRBV14 | TGTGCCAGCAGCCAAGACGAGAACCACTACGAGCAGTACTTC | CASSQDENHYEQYF
. | 15 | . | TRBJ2-1 | TRBV9 | TGTGCCAGCAGGAGGGGGGGGCCGGGATACAATGAGCAGTTCTTC | CASRRGGPGYNEQFF
. | 13 | TRBD1 | TRBJ1-1 | TRBV5-6 | TGTGCCAGCAGCGCTTACAGGGGGGTGAAAACTTTCTTT | CASSAYRGVKTFF
. | 15 | TRBD1 | TRBJ2-3 | TRBV27 | TGTGCCAGCAGTGATCGGGACAGGGTGGGAGATACGCAGTATTTT | CASSDRDRVGDTQYF
. | 13 | . | TRBJ1-1 | TRBV14 | TGTGCCAGCAGCCCGAGTCTGAACACTGAAGCTTTCTTT | CASSPSLNTEAFF
. | 14 | TRBD1 | TRBJ2-7 | TRBV14 | TGTGCCAGCTCCTCAGGACAGGGTTTCTATGAGCAGTACTTT | CASSSGQGFYEQYF
. | 17 | . | TRBJ1-6 | TRBV27 | TGTGCCAGCAGTATGACACCCCCACAAATTGGAAATTCACCCCTCCACTTT | CASSMTPPQIGNSPLHF
once | 11 | . | TRBJ2-7 | TRBV6-6 | TGTGCCAGCAGGAGGGACTACGAGCAGTACTTC | CASRRDYEQYF
. | 14 | TRBD1 | TRBJ2-2 | TRBV14 | TGTGCCAGCAGATCACAGGGGGAGGTCGGGGAGCTGTTTTTT | CASRSQGEVGELFF
. | 15 | TRBD1 | TRBJ1-6 | TRBV28 | TGTGCCAGCAGCCGAGGGGACAGGGATAATTCACCCCTCCACTTT | CASSRGDRDNSPLHF
. | 11 | . | TRBJ1-2 | TRBV25-1 | TGTGCCAGCAGTGGAGGGTTCGGCTACACCTTC | CASSGGFGYTF
. | 14 | . | TRBJ1-6 | TRBV5-1 | TGCGCCAGCAGTTTTACCGAGGGCAATTCACCCCTCCACTTT | CASSFTEGNSPLHF
. | 14 | TRBD1 | TRBJ2-7 | TRBV6-5 | TGTGCCAGCAGCTATGACAGGGGTTCCTACGAGCAGTACTTC | CASSYDRGSYEQYF
. | 17 | TRBD2 | TRBJ2-5 | TRBV10-3 | TGTGCCATCAGTCCCCCCCGGGGTGGCGGGGGCCAAGAGACCCAGTACTTC | CAISPPRGGGGQETQYF
. | 16 | TRBD2 | TRBJ2-1 | TRBV11-1 | TGTGCCAGCAGCTTAGGTCCTAGCGGGGGGGCTGGTGAGCAGTTCTTC | CASSLGPSGGAGEQFF
. | 13 | TRBD2 | TRBJ2-5 | TRBV14 | TGTGCCAGCAGGTTGGGGGGGCAAGAGACCCAGTACTTC | CASRLGGQETQYF
. | 15 | TRBD1 | TRBJ1-1 | TRBV6-1 | TGTGCCAGCACCCCGGGACAGGGGTTTGACACTGAAGCTTTCTTT | CASTPGQGFDTEAFF
. | 15 | TRBD1 | TRBJ1-1 | TRBV27 | TGTGCCAGCAGCAAACCGGGACAGGGTCACACTGAAGCTTTCTTT | CASSKPGQGHTEAFF
. | 13 | . | TRBJ2-2 | TRBV7-3 | TGTGCCAGCAGCTTAACGACTACCGGGGAGCTGTTTTTT | CASSLTTTGELFF
. | 14 | TRBD1 | TRBJ2-7 | TRBV19 | TGTGCCAGTAGGCCCGGGACAGCGACCTACGAGCAGTACTTC | CASRPGTATYEQYF
. | 11 | . | TRBJ1-1 | TRBV20-1 | TGCAACCCGACAGAGAACACTGAAGCTTTCTTT | CNPTENTEAFF
. | 15 | TRBD2 | TRBJ2-3 | TRBV10-1 | TGCGCCAGCAGTGTTGCGGGGGGGGCTGCGGATACGCAGTATTTT | CASSVAGGAADTQYF
. | 18 | TRBD2 | TRBJ2-5 | TRBV9 | TGTGCCAGCAGCGCCGCGGGACTAGCGGGGGGCCTGAAAGAGACCCAGTACTTC | CASSAAGLAGGLKETQYF
few | 15 | TRBD2 | TRBJ2-2 | TRBV5-6 | TGTGCCAGCAGGAGCGGGGGGACGAACACCGGGGAGCTGTTTTTT | CASRSGGTNTGELFF
. | 14 | TRBD1 | TRBJ1-2 | TRBV14 | TGTGCCAGCAGCCCGACAGGGGGACACTATGGCTACACCTTC | CASSPTGGHYGYTF
. | 12 | . | TRBJ2-2 | TRBV6-6 | TGTGCCAGCAGGCCGGGGACCGGGGAGCTGTTTTTT | CASRPGTGELFF
once | 18 | TRBD1 | TRBJ2-4 | TRBV18 | TGTGCCAGCTCACCAGGACAGGGGGGGGCTTTAGCCAAAAACATTCAGTACTTC | CASSPGQGGALAKNIQYF
. | 12 | . | TRBJ1-5 | TRBV29-1 | TGCAGCGTTGAAGACGGGAATCTGCCCCAGCATTTT | CSVEDGNLPQHF
. | 16 | TRBD1 | TRBJ1-2 | TRBV9 | TGTGCCAGCAGCTCAAACTACCCGGGACAGGGGGGTGGCTACACCTTC | CASSSNYPGQGGGYTF
few | 15 | TRBD1 | TRBJ1-2 | TRBV25-1 | TGTGCCAGCAGTTCCGACAGGGGAGCTAACTATGGCTACACCTTC | CASSSDRGANYGYTF
. | 16 | . | TRBJ1-2 | TRBV18 | TGTGCCAGCTCATATCAGGCCAAAGGGAGTAAATATGGCTACACCTTC | CASSYQAKGSKYGYTF
. | 16 | . | TRBJ2-2 | TRBV7-8 | TGTGCCAGCAGCTTAGACGGGACAACTAACACCGGGGAGCTGTTTTTT | CASSLDGTTNTGELFF
. | 14 | . | TRBJ1-1 | TRBV7-3 | TGTGCCAGCAGCTTAAGGCCGGGACAAGCGGAAGCTTTCTTT | CASSLRPGQAEAFF
. | 15 | . | TRBJ1-4 | TRBV5-1 | TGCGCCAGCAGAGATACCCTTGGGCTTAATGAAAAACTGTTTTTT | CASRDTLGLNEKLFF
once | 18 | TRBD2 | TRBJ2-3 | TRBV7-3 | TGTGCCAGCAGCCCACAGTCGGGACTAGCGGGGGGCACAGATACGCAGTATTTT | CASSPQSGLAGGTDTQYF
. | 14 | TRBD1 | TRBJ2-7 | TRBV13 | TGTGCCAGCAGCGGAGCCGGGACAGGGGCCGAGCAGTACTTC | CASSGAGTGAEQYF
. | 16 | TRBD2 | TRBJ2-1 | TRBV9 | TGTGCCAGCAGCGTAGATGCTAGCGGATCCTACAATGAGCAGTTCTTC | CASSVDASGSYNEQFF
. | 17 | TRBD1 | TRBJ2-4 | TRBV11-2 | TGTGCCAGCACCCTTCGGACAGGAGAAATAGCCAAAAACATTCAGTACTTC | CASTLRTGEIAKNIQYF
. | 15 | TRBD2 | TRBJ2-7 | TRBV7-8 | TGTGCCAGCAGCTTACTGCGCGGGGGGTTATACGAGCAGTACTTC | CASSLLRGGLYEQYF
. | 13 | TRBD1 | TRBJ1-1 | TRBV13 | TGTGCCACCAGGGGGACAGGGCGAGGTGAAGCTTTCTTT | CATRGTGRGEAFF
. | 16 | . | TRBJ2-7 | TRBV13 | TGTGCCAGCAGCTTAGAGGTAAGGGGGGGCGGGTACGAGCAGTACTTC | CASSLEVRGGGYEQYF
. | 16 | TRBD1 | TRBJ1-2 | TRBV19 | TGTGCCAGTAGTATCGGACAGGGGGCGCTTGGTAGCGGCTACACCTTC | CASSIGQGALGSGYTF